Listed below are T cell receptor beta chains from one sample, sequenced in a study of cytomegalovirus exposure and HLA in healthy donors. Method: immunoSEQ multiplex PCR; TCRdb's copy keeps in-frame clones and lacks some. The sample includes about 160,000 clones, roughly 85% seen only once; the top ten take roughly 2.2%. Source material: PBMCs. The receptors were sampled from a man younger than 35 in good health and CMV-seropositive. The CDR3 runs from the conserved cysteine through the conserved F or W. The D gene is left open where the match is weak. Rows give clone size only sometimes, using once, few, many, or a class for an expanded clone.

clone_size | j_call | d_call | v_call | cdr3_nt | cdr3_aa
NA | TRBJ2-1 | NA | TRBV15 | TGTGCCACCAGCAGAGATGTGGGGGCCTCAGCCTACAATGAGCAGTTCTTC | CATSRDVGASAYNEQFF
NA | TRBJ1-3 | NA | TRBV9 | TGTGCCAGCAGCGTTGGGGACACCGAAATTCACACCATATATTTT | CASSVGDTEIHTIYF
few | TRBJ1-4 | NA | TRBV6-5 | TGTGCCAGCAGTTACTCGAGCCAGGGCCGGGAAAAACTGTTTTTT | CASSYSSQGREKLFF
NA | TRBJ2-2 | TRBD2 | TRBV9 | TGTGCCAGCAGCGTAGACCAGCGGGGGACCGGGGAGCTGTTTTTT | CASSVDQRGTGELFF
NA | TRBJ2-5 | TRBD1 | TRBV11-2 | TGTGCCAGCAGCCAAGGGACAGGGTCCCAAGAGACCCAGTACTTC | CASSQGTGSQETQYF
once | TRBJ2-1 | NA | TRBV2 | TGTGCCAGCAGTGAAGTAGGGATCGGAGGCTACAATGAGCAGTTCTTC | CASSEVGIGGYNEQFF
NA | TRBJ2-7 | TRBD1 | TRBV5-1 | TGCGCCAGCAGCTTGGGCGGGACAGGGGGGTACGAGCAGTACTTC | CASSLGGTGGYEQYF
once | TRBJ1-1 | NA | TRBV4-3 | TGCGCCAGCAGCCAAGTCTTCGGGGGTACTGAAGCTTTCTTT | CASSQVFGGTEAFF
NA | TRBJ2-7 | NA | TRBV5-1 | TGCGCCAGCAGCGAGACAGGCCCCACCTACGAGCAGTACTTC | CASSETGPTYEQYF
NA | TRBJ1-4 | NA | TRBV6-1 | TGTGCCAGCAGTGCGTCCCGGGCAGGCGAGAGGAGGGATAATGAAAAACTGTTTTTT | CASSASRAGERRDNEKLFF
NA | TRBJ1-2 | TRBD1 | TRBV28 | TGTGCCAGCAGCGGGACAGGGCGGAGGTATGGCTACACCTTC | CASSGTGRRYGYTF
once | TRBJ2-7 | TRBD1 | TRBV6-1 | TGTGCCAGCAGTGAATATGCAGGGGGCTACGAGCAGTACTTC | CASSEYAGGYEQYF
NA | TRBJ2-2 | TRBD2 | TRBV28 | TGTGCCAGCAGTTTAAGCGGGGGGCTTTACACCGGGGAGCTGTTTTTT | CASSLSGGLYTGELFF
NA | TRBJ2-1 | NA | TRBV9 | TGTGCCAGCAGCGTAGCGGACAGCTCCTACAATGAGCAGTTCTTC | CASSVADSSYNEQFF
NA | TRBJ1-2 | TRBD1 | TRBV5-6 | TGTGCCAGCAGCGCCGGGACAGGTGACGGCTACACCTTC | CASSAGTGDGYTF
NA | TRBJ1-1 | NA | TRBV7-2 | TGTGCCAGCAGCCAACGGGGGAGGCAACTGAACACTGAAGCTTTCTTT | CASSQRGRQLNTEAFF
NA | TRBJ2-7 | TRBD1 | TRBV7-8 | TGTGCCAGCAGCTTAGAGTGGGACAGGGGGGCCTACGAGCAGTACTTC | CASSLEWDRGAYEQYF
NA | TRBJ2-7 | TRBD2 | TRBV4-1 | TGCGCCAGCAGCCAAGATAGCCCAGCGGGGGGGTACTACGAGCAGTACTTC | CASSQDSPAGGYYEQYF
NA | TRBJ2-3 | TRBD2 | TRBV5-6 | TGTGCCAGCAGCCTTCGGACGGGGCGGGGGGCAGATACGCAGTATTTT | CASSLRTGRGADTQYF
few | TRBJ1-2 | NA | TRBV7-9 | TGTGCCAGCAGCTTGGACATGATAAGCTATGGCTACACCTTC | CASSLDMISYGYTF
NA | TRBJ1-5 | TRBD1 | TRBV7-8 | TGTGCCAGCAGCTCGACGACCGGGACAGGGACAGATCAGCCCCAGCATTTT | CASSSTTGTGTDQPQHF
NA | TRBJ2-1 | TRBD2 | TRBV6-4 | TGTGCCAGCAGTGGCACACCGGGACTAGTCGGTCATGAGCAGTTCTTC | CASSGTPGLVGHEQFF
NA | TRBJ2-7 | NA | TRBV4-2 | TGTGCCAGCAGCCGAAACAGGGATGGGGACTACGAGCAGTACTTC | CASSRNRDGDYEQYF
few | TRBJ2-5 | NA | TRBV2 | TGTGCCAGCAGTGATATGACGCGAGGGGAGACCCAGTACTTC | CASSDMTRGETQYF
NA | TRBJ2-7 | NA | TRBV7-9 | TGTGCCAGCAGCTTAGCGTACCCAGACTACGAGCAGTACTTC | CASSLAYPDYEQYF
NA | TRBJ1-6 | TRBD1 | TRBV13 | TGTGCCAGCAGCCGAGGGACAGCCCTTTTCCCTCCTTCAGCCCTCCACTTT | CASSRGTALFPPSALHF
NA | TRBJ2-3 | NA | TRBV19 | TGTGCCAGTAGTATAGTCCGGGGTTACACAGATACGCAGTATTTT | CASSIVRGYTDTQYF
NA | TRBJ1-5 | NA | TRBV4-2 | TGTGCCAGCAGCCAAGATTGGGGCTCCGCCACGCCCCAGCATTTT | CASSQDWGSATPQHF
NA | TRBJ2-5 | NA | TRBV7-9 | TGTGCCAGCAGCTATCTAGAGACCCAGTACTTC | CASSYLETQYF
NA | TRBJ2-5 | TRBD2 | TRBV5-5 | TGTGCCAGCAGCTTGGATTTCGGGGGGGCCGTTCGAGAGACCCAGTACTTC | CASSLDFGGAVRETQYF
NA | TRBJ2-5 | NA | TRBV6-6 | TGTGCCAGCAGCTCACTTGACTCTTTGCGGAAGACCCAGTACTTC | CASSSLDSLRKTQYF
once | TRBJ2-3 | NA | TRBV7-2 | TGTGCCAGCAGTTCAAGCACAGATACGCAGTATTTT | CASSSSTDTQYF
NA | TRBJ1-2 | NA | TRBV27 | TGTGCCAGCAGTTTCAAAGAGGGTGGGGGCCCGAACTATGGCTACACCTTC | CASSFKEGGGPNYGYTF
NA | TRBJ1-4 | TRBD1 | TRBV7-8 | TGTGCCAGCAGCTTAGTCCAGGGGGCTAATGAAAAACTGTTTTTT | CASSLVQGANEKLFF
NA | TRBJ2-7 | TRBD1 | TRBV7-6 | TGTGCCAGCAGCTTAGTGGCGACAGGGGTGTCCTACGAGCAGTACTTC | CASSLVATGVSYEQYF
NA | TRBJ2-7 | TRBD1 | TRBV29-1 | TGCAGCGTTGAAGGCGGCAGGGGGCGTGCGTACGAGCAGTACTTC | CSVEGGRGRAYEQYF
NA | TRBJ1-2 | NA | TRBV12-5 | TGTGCTAGTGGTTTGGTACTGGCGGACTACCATGGCTACACCTTC | CASGLVLADYHGYTF
NA | TRBJ1-1 | NA | TRBV4-1 | TGCGCCAGCAGCCGAATCCCAATCTTACGGGACACTGAAGCTTTCTTT | CASSRIPILRDTEAFF
NA | TRBJ2-2 | TRBD2 | TRBV5-1 | TGCGCCAGCAGCTGGAGCGATCGAGCGGGGGAGACCGACACCGGGGAGCTGTTTTTT | CASSWSDRAGETDTGELFF
once | TRBJ2-3 | TRBD2 | TRBV4-1 | TGCGCCAGCAGCCAAGATTATCGCGGGGGGAGCACAGATACGCAGTATTTT | CASSQDYRGGSTDTQYF
once | TRBJ1-2 | NA | TRBV2 | TGTGCCAGCAGTGATAAATCTCGGGGAGTTAACTATGGCTACACCTTC | CASSDKSRGVNYGYTF
NA | TRBJ2-7 | NA | TRBV5-4 | TGTGCCAGCAGCCTTAGGGGCAACGTTAACGAGCAGTACTTC | CASSLRGNVNEQYF
once | TRBJ2-3 | NA | TRBV9 | TGTGCCAGCAGCCCCCACGGGAGCACAGATACGCAGTATTTT | CASSPHGSTDTQYF
NA | TRBJ1-5 | NA | TRBV19 | TGTGCCAGTACCCCCCTGGCAGGGGCTTCGAGAGCTCAGCCCCAGCATTTT | CASTPLAGASRAQPQHF
NA | TRBJ1-2 | NA | TRBV10-1 | TGCGCCAGCAGTTGGGGCAGGCCTAATCAAAGTTTCCTATATGGCTACACCTTC | CASSWGRPNQSFLYGYTF
NA | TRBJ2-7 | TRBD1 | TRBV6-4 | TGTGCCAGGAGACAGGGAGACCCCACGGAGCAGTACTTC | CARRQGDPTEQYF
NA | TRBJ2-2 | TRBD2 | TRBV4-1 | TGCGCCAGCAGCCCGCTCAACGGGACTAAGACCGGGGAGCTGTTTTTT | CASSPLNGTKTGELFF
few | TRBJ2-7 | TRBD1 | TRBV6-5 | TGTGCCAGCAGTTACTCGAATTCAGGGGGCGACGAGCAGTACTTC | CASSYSNSGGDEQYF
NA | TRBJ2-3 | TRBD2 | TRBV19 | TGTGCCAGTAGTATCGGGAGCGGGGGGGGCACAGATACGCAGTATTTT | CASSIGSGGGTDTQYF
NA | TRBJ1-2 | TRBD1 | TRBV6-6 | TGTGCCAGCAGTTACGGTTCGGGACAGGGTGATGGCTACACCTTC | CASSYGSGQGDGYTF
NA | TRBJ1-2 | TRBD1 | TRBV7-9 | TGTGCCAGCAGCTTCGGTTCGACAGGGGGCCGGGGTGGCTACACCTTC | CASSFGSTGGRGGYTF
NA | TRBJ1-4 | TRBD1 | TRBV7-2 | TGTGCCAGCAGCTTATTGACAGGGGGCATATTTTCAACTAATGAAAAACTGTTTTTT | CASSLLTGGIFSTNEKLFF
NA | TRBJ1-4 | TRBD1 | TRBV14 | TGTGCCAGCAGCCCCTGGACAGGGGAGAATGAAAAACTGTTTTTT | CASSPWTGENEKLFF
NA | TRBJ1-2 | NA | TRBV5-1 | TGCGCCAGCAGCCCGGACAGAAACTATGGCTACACCTTC | CASSPDRNYGYTF
once | TRBJ1-5 | NA | TRBV28 | TGTGCCAGCCATAGGGGGGGAAGTGGTCAGCCCCAGCATTTT | CASHRGGSGQPQHF
NA | TRBJ2-5 | NA | TRBV10-3 | TGTGCCATCAGTGGCGGTTGGACAGAAGAGACCCAGTACTTC | CAISGGWTEETQYF
NA | TRBJ1-1 | NA | TRBV6-1 | TGTGCCAGCAGTGACCGGGAAGGGCTGACTGAAGCTTTCTTT | CASSDREGLTEAFF
NA | TRBJ1-1 | NA | TRBV6-5 | TGTGCCAGCAGTTACGGACAGATGAACACTGAAGCTTTCTTT | CASSYGQMNTEAFF
NA | TRBJ1-2 | TRBD1 | TRBV7-2 | TGTGCCAGCAGCTCCGCCGGACAGGGCTATGGCTACACCTTC | CASSSAGQGYGYTF
medium-sized | TRBJ1-4 | NA | TRBV5-1 | TGCGCCAGCAGCTTGACCCTTGGGCGGGAGGATCCTAATGAAAAACTGTTTTTT | CASSLTLGREDPNEKLFF